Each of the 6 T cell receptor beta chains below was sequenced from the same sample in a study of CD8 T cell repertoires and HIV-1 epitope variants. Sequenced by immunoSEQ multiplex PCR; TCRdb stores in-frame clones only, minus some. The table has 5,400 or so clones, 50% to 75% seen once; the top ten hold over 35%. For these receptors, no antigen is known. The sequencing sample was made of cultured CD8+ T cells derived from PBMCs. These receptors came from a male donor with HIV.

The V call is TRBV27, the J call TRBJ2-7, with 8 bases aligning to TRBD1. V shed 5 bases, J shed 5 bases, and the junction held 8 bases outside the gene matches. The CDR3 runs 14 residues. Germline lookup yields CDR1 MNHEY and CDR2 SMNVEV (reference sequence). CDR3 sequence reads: CASSPGQVLHEQYF. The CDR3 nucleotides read TGTGCCAGCAGTCCGGGACAGGTGCTACACGAGCAGTACTTC.

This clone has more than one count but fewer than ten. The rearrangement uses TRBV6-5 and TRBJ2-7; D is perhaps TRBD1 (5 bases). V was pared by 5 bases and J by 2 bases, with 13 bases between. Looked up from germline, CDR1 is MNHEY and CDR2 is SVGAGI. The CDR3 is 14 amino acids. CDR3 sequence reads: CASSPSWGTYEQYF. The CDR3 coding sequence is TGTGCCAGCAGTCCCTCCTGGGGCACCTACGAGCAGTACTTC.

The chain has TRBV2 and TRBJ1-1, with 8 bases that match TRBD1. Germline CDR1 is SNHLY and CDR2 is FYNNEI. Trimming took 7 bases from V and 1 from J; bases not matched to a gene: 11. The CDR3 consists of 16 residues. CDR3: CASTGEEGTGNTEAFF. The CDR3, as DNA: TGTGCCAGCACGGGGGAGGAGGGGACAGGGAACACTGAAGCTTTCTTT.

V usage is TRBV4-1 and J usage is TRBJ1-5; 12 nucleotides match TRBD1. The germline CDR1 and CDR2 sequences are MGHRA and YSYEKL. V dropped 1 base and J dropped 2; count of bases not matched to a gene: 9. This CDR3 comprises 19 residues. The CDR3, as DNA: TGCGCCAGCAGCCAAGTGGGACAGGGGGCCGGCGATGGCAATCAGCCCCAGCATTTT. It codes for CASSQVGQGAGDGNQPQHF.

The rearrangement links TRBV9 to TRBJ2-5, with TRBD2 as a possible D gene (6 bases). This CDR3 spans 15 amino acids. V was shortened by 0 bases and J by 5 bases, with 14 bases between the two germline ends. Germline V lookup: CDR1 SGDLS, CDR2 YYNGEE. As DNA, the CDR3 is TGTGCCAGCAGCGTAGGGGTAGCGGATTTGGAGACCCAGTACTTC. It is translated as CASSVGVADLETQYF.

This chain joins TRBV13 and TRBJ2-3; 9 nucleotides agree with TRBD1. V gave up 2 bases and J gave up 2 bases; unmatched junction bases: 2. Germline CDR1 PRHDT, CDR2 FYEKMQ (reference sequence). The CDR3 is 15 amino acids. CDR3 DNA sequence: TGTGCCAGCAGCTTAAGGGACAGGGCCACAGATACGCAGTATTTT. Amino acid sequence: CASSLRDRATDTQYF.